This note documents a single T cell receptor beta chain sequence. Germline assignment: CDR1 SNHLY and CDR2 FYNNEI. Trimming took 4 bases from V and 1 from J, leaving 14 bases between them. The CDR3 runs to 15 residues. In the original processing: Nucleated cell number was recorded as an estimate derived from reference gene primer amplification. The repertoire was sequenced with immunoSEQ multiplex PCR; TCRdb's copy has only in-frame clones and lacks some. V and J calls and clone size are copied from that table; D and trimming were computed from the DNA. The repertoire has around 130,000 clones, roughly four fifths of them found once; the top ten carry about 10%. The entry originates in a study of blood T cell repertoires in COVID-19. Study details: Sites across the United States, Italy and Spain contributed samples from acute and convalescent COVID-19. PBMCs, B-cell-depleted T cells, or T cells were the source of the cDNA or gDNA that made up the material.

V gene TRBV2 combines with J gene TRBJ2-7; TRBD2 might be the D (6 bases). This clonotype was obtained from a human donor in a cohort sampled during active COVID-19. Sequencing was performed on peripheral blood. The CDR3 protein is CASSAGRLVSYEQYF. CDR3 nucleotides: TGTGCCAGCAGTGCGGGGCGACTAGTTTCCTACGAGCAGTACTTC.